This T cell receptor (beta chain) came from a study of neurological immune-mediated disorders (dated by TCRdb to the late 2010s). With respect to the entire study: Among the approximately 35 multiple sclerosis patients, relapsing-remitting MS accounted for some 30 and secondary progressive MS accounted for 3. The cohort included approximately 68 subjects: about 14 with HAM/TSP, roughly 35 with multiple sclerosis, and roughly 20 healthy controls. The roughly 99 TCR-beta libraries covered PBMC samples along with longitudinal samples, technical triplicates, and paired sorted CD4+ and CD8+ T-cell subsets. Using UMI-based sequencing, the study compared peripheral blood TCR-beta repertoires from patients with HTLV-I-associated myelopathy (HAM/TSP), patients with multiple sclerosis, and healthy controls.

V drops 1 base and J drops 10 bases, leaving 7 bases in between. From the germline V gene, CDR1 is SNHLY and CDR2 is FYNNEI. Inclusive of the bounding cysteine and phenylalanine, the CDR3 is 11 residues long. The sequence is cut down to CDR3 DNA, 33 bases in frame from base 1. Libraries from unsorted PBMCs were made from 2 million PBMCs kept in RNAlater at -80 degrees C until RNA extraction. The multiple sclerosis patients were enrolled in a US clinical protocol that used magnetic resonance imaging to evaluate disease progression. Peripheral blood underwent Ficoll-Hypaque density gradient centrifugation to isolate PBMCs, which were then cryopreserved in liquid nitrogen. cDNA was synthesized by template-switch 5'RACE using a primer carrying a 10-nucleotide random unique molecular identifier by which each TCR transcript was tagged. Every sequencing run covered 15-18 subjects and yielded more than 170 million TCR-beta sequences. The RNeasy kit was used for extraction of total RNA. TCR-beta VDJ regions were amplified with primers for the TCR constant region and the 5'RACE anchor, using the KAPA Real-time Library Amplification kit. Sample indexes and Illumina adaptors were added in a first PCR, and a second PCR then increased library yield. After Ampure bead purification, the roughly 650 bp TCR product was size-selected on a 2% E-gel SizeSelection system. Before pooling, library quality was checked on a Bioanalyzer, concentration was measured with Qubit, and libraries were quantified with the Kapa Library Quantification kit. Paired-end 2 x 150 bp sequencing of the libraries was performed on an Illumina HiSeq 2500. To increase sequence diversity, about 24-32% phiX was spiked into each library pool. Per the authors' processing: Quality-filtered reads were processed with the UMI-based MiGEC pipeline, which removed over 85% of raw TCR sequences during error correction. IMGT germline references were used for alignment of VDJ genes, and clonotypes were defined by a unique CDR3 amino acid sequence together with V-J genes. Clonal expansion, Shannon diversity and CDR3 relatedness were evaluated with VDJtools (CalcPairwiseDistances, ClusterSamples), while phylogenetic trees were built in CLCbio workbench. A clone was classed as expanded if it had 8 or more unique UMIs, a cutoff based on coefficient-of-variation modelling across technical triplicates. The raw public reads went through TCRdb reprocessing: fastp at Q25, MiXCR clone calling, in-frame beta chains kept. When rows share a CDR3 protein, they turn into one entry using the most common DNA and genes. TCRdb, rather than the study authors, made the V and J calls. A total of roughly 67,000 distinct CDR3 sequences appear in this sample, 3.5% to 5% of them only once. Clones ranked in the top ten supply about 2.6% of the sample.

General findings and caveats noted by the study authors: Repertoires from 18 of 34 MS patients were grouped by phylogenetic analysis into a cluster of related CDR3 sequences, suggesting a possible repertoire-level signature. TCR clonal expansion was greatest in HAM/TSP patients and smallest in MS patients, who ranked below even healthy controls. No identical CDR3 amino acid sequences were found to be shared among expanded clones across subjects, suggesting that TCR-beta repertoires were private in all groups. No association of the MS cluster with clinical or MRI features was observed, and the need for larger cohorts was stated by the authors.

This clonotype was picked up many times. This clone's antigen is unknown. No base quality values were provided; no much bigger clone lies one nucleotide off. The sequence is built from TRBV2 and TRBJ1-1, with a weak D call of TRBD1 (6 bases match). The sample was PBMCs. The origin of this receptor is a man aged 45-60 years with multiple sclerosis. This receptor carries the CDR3 CASSEGGLAFF. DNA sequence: TGTGCCAGCAGTGAAGGGGGGCTAGCTTTCTTT. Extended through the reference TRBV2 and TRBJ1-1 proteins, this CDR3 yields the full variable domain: EPEVTQTPSHQVTQMGQEVILRCVPISNHLYFYWYRQILGQKVEFLVSFYNNEISEKSEIFDDQFSVERPDGSNFTLKIRSTKLEDSAMYFCASSEGGLAFFGQGTRLTVV.